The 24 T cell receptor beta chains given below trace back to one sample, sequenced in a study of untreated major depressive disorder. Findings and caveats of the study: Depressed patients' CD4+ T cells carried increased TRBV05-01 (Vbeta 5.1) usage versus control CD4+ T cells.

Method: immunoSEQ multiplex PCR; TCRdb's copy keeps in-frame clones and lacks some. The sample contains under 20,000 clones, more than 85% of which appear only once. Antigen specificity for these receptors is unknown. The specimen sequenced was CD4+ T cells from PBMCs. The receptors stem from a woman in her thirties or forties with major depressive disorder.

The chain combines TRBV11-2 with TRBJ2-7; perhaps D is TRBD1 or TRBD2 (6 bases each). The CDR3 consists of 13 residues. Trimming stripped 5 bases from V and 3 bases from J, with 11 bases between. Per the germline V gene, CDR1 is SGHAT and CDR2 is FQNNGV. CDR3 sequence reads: CASSPRGVYEQYV. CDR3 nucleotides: TGTGCCAGCAGCCCTAGGGGGGTCTACGAGCAGTACGTC.

The CDR3 sequence: CASSPEQGWHEQFF. The CDR3 nucleotides read TGTGCCAGCTCACCTGAACAGGGATGGCATGAGCAGTTCTTC. The chain uses TRBV18 and TRBJ2-1, with D possibly matching TRBD1 (6 bases). The CDR3 consists of 14 residues. Germline V gene sequence: CDR1 KGHSH, CDR2 LQKENI. V was shortened by 3 bases and J by 8 bases, with 14 bases between the two germline ends.

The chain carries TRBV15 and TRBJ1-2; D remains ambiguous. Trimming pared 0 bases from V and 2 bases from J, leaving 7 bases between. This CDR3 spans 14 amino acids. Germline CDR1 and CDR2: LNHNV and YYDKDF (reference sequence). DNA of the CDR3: TGTGCCACCAGCAGAGATCCGGGGAACTATGGCTACACCTTC. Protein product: CATSRDPGNYGYTF.

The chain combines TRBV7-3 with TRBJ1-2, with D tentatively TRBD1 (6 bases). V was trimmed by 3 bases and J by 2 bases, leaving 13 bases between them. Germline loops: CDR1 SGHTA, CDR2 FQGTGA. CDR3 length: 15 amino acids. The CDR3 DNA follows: TGTGCCAGCAGCTTGAACGGGGGCGCGAACTATGGCTACACCTTC. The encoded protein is CASSLNGGANYGYTF.

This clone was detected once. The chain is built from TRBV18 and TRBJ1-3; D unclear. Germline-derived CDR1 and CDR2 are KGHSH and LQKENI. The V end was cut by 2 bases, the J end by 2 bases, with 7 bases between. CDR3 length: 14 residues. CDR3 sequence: CASSPSDTGNTIYF. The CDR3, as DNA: TGTGCCAGCTCACCATCCGATACTGGAAACACCATATATTTT.

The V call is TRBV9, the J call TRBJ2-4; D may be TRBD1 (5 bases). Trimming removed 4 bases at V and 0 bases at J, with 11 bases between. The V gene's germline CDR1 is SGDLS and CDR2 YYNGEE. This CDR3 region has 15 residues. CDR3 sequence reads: CASSPTVQAKNIQYF. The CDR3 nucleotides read TGTGCCAGCAGCCCGACAGTCCAAGCCAAAAACATTCAGTACTTC.

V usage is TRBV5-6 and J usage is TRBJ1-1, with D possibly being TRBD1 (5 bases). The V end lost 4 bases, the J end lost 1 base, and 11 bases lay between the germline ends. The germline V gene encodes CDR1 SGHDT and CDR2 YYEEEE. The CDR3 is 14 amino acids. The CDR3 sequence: CASSQQVRNTEAFF. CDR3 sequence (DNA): TGTGCCAGCAGCCAACAGGTCCGGAACACTGAAGCTTTCTTT.

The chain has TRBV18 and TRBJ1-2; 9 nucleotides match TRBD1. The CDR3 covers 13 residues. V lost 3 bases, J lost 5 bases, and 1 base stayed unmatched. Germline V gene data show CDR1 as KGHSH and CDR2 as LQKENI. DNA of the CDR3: TGTGCCAGCTCACCTGACAGGGGGTATGGCTACACCTTC. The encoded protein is CASSPDRGYGYTF.

DNA of the CDR3: TGTGCCAGCAGTGAAGCGGAGTATGGCTACACCTTC. This encodes CASSEAEYGYTF. The rearrangement links TRBV2 to TRBJ1-2, with D unclear. Germline V gene sequence: CDR1 SNHLY, CDR2 FYNNEI. Trimming stripped 0 bases from V and 5 bases from J, with 4 bases between. The CDR3 sequence is 12 residues long.

CDR3 in DNA: TGTGCCTGGAGCGCAAGACTAGCAGTCGGGGAGCTGTTTTTT. This sequence encodes CAWSARLAVGELFF. The chain links TRBV30 to TRBJ2-2, with 7 positions matching TRBD2. Losses at the gene ends were 3 bases for V and 7 bases for J; bases not matched to a gene: 8. This CDR3 has 14 amino acids. Per germline, CDR1 GTSNPN and CDR2 SVGIG (reference sequence).

CDR3 loop: CASTGNTIYF. The DNA of the CDR3 is TGTGCCAGCACTGGAAACACCATATATTTT. V and J are TRBV2 and TRBJ1-3; unclear D gene. Germline CDR1 reads SNHLY; CDR2 reads FYNNEI. Trimming cost V 7 bases and J 2 bases, with 0 bases left between them. This CDR3 spans 10 amino acids.

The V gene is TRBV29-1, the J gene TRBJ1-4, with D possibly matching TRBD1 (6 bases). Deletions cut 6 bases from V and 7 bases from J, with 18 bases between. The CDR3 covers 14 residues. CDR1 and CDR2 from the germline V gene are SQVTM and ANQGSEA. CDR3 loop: CSVDFTGRSEKLFF. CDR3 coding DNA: TGCAGCGTCGATTTTACAGGGCGGAGTGAAAAACTGTTTTTT.

CDR3 sequence: CSARGGLGYTF. The CDR3 nucleotides read TGCAGTGCTAGGGGGGGGCTTGGCTACACCTTC. The chain links TRBV20-1 to TRBJ1-2; tentative D call: TRBD1 (6 bases). The V end lost 3 bases, the J end lost 7 bases, and 9 bases lay between the germline ends. The CDR3 consists of 11 residues. Per germline, CDR1 DFQATT and CDR2 SNEGSKA (reference sequence).

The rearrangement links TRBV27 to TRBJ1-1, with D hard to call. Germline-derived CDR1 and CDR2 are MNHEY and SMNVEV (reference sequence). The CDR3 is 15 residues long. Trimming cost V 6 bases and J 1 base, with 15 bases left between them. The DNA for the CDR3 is TGTGCCAGCAGCTCCCAAGGTAGGGAGAACACTGAAGCTTTCTTT. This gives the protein CASSSQGRENTEAFF.

CDR3 amino acids: CASSLGGAGDYGYTF. The CDR3, as DNA: TGCGCCAGCAGCTTGGGAGGGGCGGGGGACTATGGCTACACCTTC. The chain couples TRBV5-1 to TRBJ1-2, with D possibly matching TRBD1 (5 bases). The CDR3 contains 15 residues. Trimming pared 0 bases from V and 3 bases from J, leaving 12 bases between. The germline V gene encodes CDR1 SGHRS and CDR2 YFSETQ.

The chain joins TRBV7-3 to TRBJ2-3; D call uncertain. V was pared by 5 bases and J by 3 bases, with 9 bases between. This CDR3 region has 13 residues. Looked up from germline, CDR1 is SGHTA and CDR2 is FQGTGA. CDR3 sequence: CASSPPGTDTQYF. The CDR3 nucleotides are TGTGCCAGCAGCCCCCCCGGGACAGATACGCAGTATTTT. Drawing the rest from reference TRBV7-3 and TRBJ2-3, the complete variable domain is GAGVSQTPSNKVTEKGKYVELRCDPISGHTALYWYRQSLGQGPEFLIYFQGTGAADDSGLPNDRFFAVRPEGSVSTLKIQRTERGDSAVYLCASSPPGTDTQYFGPGTRLTVL.

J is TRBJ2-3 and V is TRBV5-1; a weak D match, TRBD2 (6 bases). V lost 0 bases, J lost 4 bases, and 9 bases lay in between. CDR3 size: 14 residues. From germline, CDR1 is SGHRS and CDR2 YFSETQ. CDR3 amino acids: CASSLEGTSDTQYF. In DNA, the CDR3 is TGCGCCAGCAGCTTGGAAGGGACTTCAGATACGCAGTATTTT.

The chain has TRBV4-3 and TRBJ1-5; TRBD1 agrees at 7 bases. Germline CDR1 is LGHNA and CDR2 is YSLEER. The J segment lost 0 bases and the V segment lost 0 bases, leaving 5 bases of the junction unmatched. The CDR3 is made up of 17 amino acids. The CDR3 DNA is TGCGCCAGCAGCCAAGATCGGGGGACAGTTAGCAATCAGCCCCAGCATTTT. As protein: CASSQDRGTVSNQPQHF.

In DNA, the CDR3 is TGTGCCAGCAGCTGGGGGCAGGGGGCTTATGGCTACACCTTC. Its translation: CASSWGQGAYGYTF. V is TRBV11-2 and J is TRBJ1-2, with 8 bases identical to TRBD1. This CDR3 has 14 residues. The germline CDR1 and CDR2 sequences are SGHAT and FQNNGV. Trimming removed 4 bases from V and 5 bases from J; junction bases left unmatched: 6.

This chain's CDR3 is CATHPDRLNQPQHF. The CDR3 DNA reads as TGTGCCACGCACCCGGACAGGTTAAATCAGCCCCAGCATTTT. This chain uses TRBV10-3 with TRBJ1-5; 7 positions agree with TRBD1. Trimming cost V 10 bases and J 4 bases; bases outside gene matches: 10. Germline-derived CDR1 and CDR2 are ENHRY and SYGVKD. CDR3 length equals 14 residues.

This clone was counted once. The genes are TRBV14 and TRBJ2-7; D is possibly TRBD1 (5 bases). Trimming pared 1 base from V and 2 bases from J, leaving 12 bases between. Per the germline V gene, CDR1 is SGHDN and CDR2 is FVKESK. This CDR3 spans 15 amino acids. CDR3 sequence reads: CASSQVTKGPYEQYF. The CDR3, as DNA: TGTGCCAGCAGCCAAGTAACTAAGGGGCCCTACGAGCAGTACTTC.

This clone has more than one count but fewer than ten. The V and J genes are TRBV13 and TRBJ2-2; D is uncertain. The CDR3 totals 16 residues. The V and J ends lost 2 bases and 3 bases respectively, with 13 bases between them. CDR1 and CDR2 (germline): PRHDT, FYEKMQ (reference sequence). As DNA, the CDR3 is TGTGCCAGCAGCTTAAGACGCAAGGTGGACACCGGGGAGCTGTTTTTT. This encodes CASSLRRKVDTGELFF.

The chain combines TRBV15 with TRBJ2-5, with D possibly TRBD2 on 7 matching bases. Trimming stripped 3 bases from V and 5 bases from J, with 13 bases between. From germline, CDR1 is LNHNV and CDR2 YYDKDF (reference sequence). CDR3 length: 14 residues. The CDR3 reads CATSRPQGGETQYF. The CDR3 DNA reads TGTGCCACCAGCAGGCCACAGGGAGGGGAGACCCAGTACTTC.

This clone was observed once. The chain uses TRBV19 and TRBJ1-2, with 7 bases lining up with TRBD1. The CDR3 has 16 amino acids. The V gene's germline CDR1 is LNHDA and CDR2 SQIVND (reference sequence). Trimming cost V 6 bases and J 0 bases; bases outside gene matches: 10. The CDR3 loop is CASSTGPDRANYGYTF. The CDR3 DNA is TGTGCCAGTAGCACTGGCCCAGACAGGGCTAACTATGGCTACACCTTC.